The clone carrying this T cell receptor beta chain was detected a few times. Its antigen is undetermined. The patients had HPV-negative, locally advanced oral cavity squamous cell carcinoma. This record comes from a study of neoadjuvant anti-PD-1 for oral cavity cancer. Study at large: Around day 43, patients without progression received a fourth nivolumab dose before surgery. Findings of the study overall: Only a few patients per response group were TCR-analyzed; validation needed.

Six replicates per PBMC sample, mostly from 450 to 600 ng of genomic DNA. TCRdb keeps only in-frame clones here, not all; method: immunoSEQ multiplex PCR. The sample carries about 16,000 clones, about 68% recorded once. V lost 4 bases to trimming and J lost 2 bases, with 10 bases between them. The germline CDR1 and CDR2 sequences are KGHSH and LQKENI. CDR3 length equals 14 residues. This TCR was recovered from a person aged 40 to 85 with oral cavity squamous cell carcinoma. Here the sequenced sample was PBMCs, taken before nivolumab (anti-PD-1) treatment. This chain joins TRBV18 and TRBJ2-3; D call uncertain. CDR3 region: CASSRSQLTDTQYF. The CDR3 nucleotides are TGTGCCAGCTCACGGAGTCAGCTCACAGATACGCAGTATTTT.